Below are 10 T cell receptor beta chains sequenced from a single sample in a study of T-cell reconstitution after alpha-beta-depleted transplantation in children. A TCRbeta library incorporating unique molecular identifiers was prepared. One entry per CDR3 protein, called by TCRdb with MiXCR from the PCR reads. The repertoire holds around 580,000 distinct CDR3 sequences, with 20% to 25% as singletons. The source was PBMCs, mostly from graft donor cells, collected 360 days after TCRalphabeta/CD19-depleted stem cell transplant. The receptors were gathered from a boy in the first two years of life who had a stem cell transplant for acute myeloid leukemia, so the T cells may come from the graft donor.

This clonotype was seen only a few times. J is TRBJ2-1 and V is TRBV4-3, with 8 nucleotides matching TRBD2. The J segment lost 6 bases and the V segment lost 8 bases, leaving 9 bases of the junction unmatched. The germline V gene encodes CDR1 LGHNA and CDR2 YSLEER. CDR3 length equals 14 residues. The CDR3 nucleotides read TGCGCCAGCCACCCACCCGGGACTAGCAATGAGCAGTTCTTC. It encodes CASHPPGTSNEQFF.

The V call is TRBV18, the J call TRBJ1-2; possible D gene TRBD1, 6 bases. The CDR3 is 13 amino acids. V lost 3 bases and J lost 8, with 13 bases in between. Germline-derived CDR1 and CDR2 are KGHSH and LQKENI. CDR3 nucleotide sequence: TGTGCCAGCTCACCGCGGACAGAGGGAGGCTACACCTTC. It specifies CASSPRTEGGYTF.

In this sample, this clonotype turned up a few times. The chain employs TRBV6-5 and TRBJ2-5; perhaps TRBD2 as D (6 bases). The V gene's germline CDR1 is MNHEY and CDR2 SVGAGI. V lost 6 bases and J 5 bases, leaving 16 bases between the germline ends. This CDR3 is built from 14 residues. CDR3 amino acids: CASRSSAGRETQYF. Here the CDR3 DNA reads TGTGCCAGCAGGTCTAGCGCCGGTAGGGAGACCCAGTACTTC.

This clonotype has just one count. V gene TRBV28 combines with J gene TRBJ2-5; TRBD1 might be the D (6 bases). The V end lost 3 bases, the J end lost 5 bases, and 10 bases lay between the germline ends. The germline V gene encodes CDR1 MDHEN and CDR2 SYDVKM. The CDR3 covers 13 residues. CDR3 residues: CASSFDRMETQYF. The CDR3, as DNA: TGTGCCAGCAGTTTCGACAGGATGGAGACCCAGTACTTC. The whole variable domain, filled in from reference TRBV28 and TRBJ2-5, reads DVKVTQSSRYLVKRTGEKVFLECVQDMDHENMFWYRQDPGLGLRLIYFSYDVKMKEKGDIPEGYSVSREKKERFSLILESASTNQTSMYLCASSFDRMETQYFGPGTRLLVL.

In this sample, this clonotype turned up many times. This sequence joins TRBV7-2 and TRBJ2-3; tentative D call: TRBD2 (5 bases). Germline CDR1 and CDR2: SGHTA and FQGNSA. Trimming took 1 base from V and 5 from J, leaving 7 bases between them. There are 13 residues in the CDR3. The CDR3 sequence: CASSLGAGDTQYF. CDR3 DNA sequence: TGTGCCAGCAGCTTAGGTGCGGGAGATACGCAGTATTTT. The full variable domain, rest sourced from reference TRBV7-2 and TRBJ2-3, is GAGVSQSPSNKVTEKGKDVELRCDPISGHTALYWYRQSLGQGLEFLIYFQGNSAPDKSGLPSDRFSAERTGGSVSTLTIQRTQQEDSAVYLCASSLGAGDTQYFGPGTRLTVL.

The sample holds many counts of this clonotype. The chain links TRBV7-6 to TRBJ1-1; tentative D call: TRBD1 (5 bases). Germline-derived CDR1 and CDR2 are SGHVS and FNYEAQ. The CDR3 has 15 residues. V was trimmed by 2 bases and J by 7 bases, leaving 17 bases between them. The CDR3: CASSLNDSPTFEAFF. The CDR3 DNA reads TGTGCCAGCAGCTTAAACGACAGCCCCACTTTTGAAGCTTTCTTT.

This clonotype was seen more than once but under ten times. The V gene is TRBV7-9, the J gene TRBJ2-7; D is uncertain. This CDR3 is built from 13 residues. The germline CDR1 and CDR2 sequences are SEHNR and FQNEAQ (reference sequence). The V and J ends lost 2 bases and 5 bases respectively, with 10 bases between them. The CDR3 sequence is CASSLQVGDEQYF. The CDR3 nucleotides read TGTGCCAGCAGCTTACAAGTCGGCGACGAGCAGTACTTC.

The gene calls are TRBV7-9 and TRBJ2-1; D possibly corresponds to TRBD2 (5 bases). Between the trimmed V and J ends, which lost 11 bases and 5 bases, there was a span of 13 bases. CDR1 SEHNR and CDR2 FQNEAQ come from the germline V gene (reference sequence). This CDR3 is 12 amino acids long. The CDR3 nucleotides are TGTGCCTTGTGGGGAGTCCACAATGAGCAGTTCTTC. It encodes CALWGVHNEQFF.

This clonotype turned up a few times. The chain joins TRBV6-2 or TRBV6-3 to TRBJ2-7; no firm D call. CDR1 MNHEY and CDR2 SVGEGT come from the germline V gene. Trimming cost V 2 bases and J 0 bases, with 17 bases left between them. There are 17 residues in the CDR3. This CDR3 is CASSYTGPSSLSYEQYV. The CDR3 bases are TGTGCCAGCAGTTACACCGGACCTTCTTCTCTCTCCTACGAGCAGTACGTC.

The chain uses TRBV5-1 and TRBJ2-5; D might be TRBD2 (6 bases). V was cut by 2 bases and J by 5 bases, with 19 bases left in between. Germline V lookup: CDR1 SGHRS, CDR2 YFSETQ. The CDR3 covers 16 residues. The DNA of the CDR3 is TGCGCCAGCAGCTTTGCGACTAGTGTCGTTTGGGAGACCCAGTACTTC. Protein: CASSFATSVVWETQYF.